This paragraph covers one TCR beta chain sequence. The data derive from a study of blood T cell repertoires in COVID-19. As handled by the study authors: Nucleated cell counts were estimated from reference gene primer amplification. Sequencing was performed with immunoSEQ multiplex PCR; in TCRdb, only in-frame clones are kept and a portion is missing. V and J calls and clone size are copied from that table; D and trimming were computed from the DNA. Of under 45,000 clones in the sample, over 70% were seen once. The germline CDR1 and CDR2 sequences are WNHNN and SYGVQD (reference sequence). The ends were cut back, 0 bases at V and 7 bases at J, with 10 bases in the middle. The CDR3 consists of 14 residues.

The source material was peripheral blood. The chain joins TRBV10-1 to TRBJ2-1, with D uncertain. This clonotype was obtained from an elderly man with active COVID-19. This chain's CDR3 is CASSESARRNEQFF. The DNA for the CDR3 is TGCGCCAGCAGTGAGTCCGCGCGTCGGAATGAGCAGTTCTTC.